Listed below are T cell receptor beta chains from one sample, sequenced in a study of Ad26.COV2.S vaccination and SARS-CoV-2 variants. The protocol was immunoSEQ multiplex PCR, while the TCRdb copy is restricted to in-frame clones and leaves out a portion. The table records 360,000 or so clones, around 87% of them present only once. Sample: peripheral blood, taken in a trial of Ad26.COV2.S vaccine versus placebo. Receptors originate from a person aged 18-60 years who received the Ad26.COV2.S COVID-19 vaccine or a placebo. Each CDR3 is given with its conserved first and last residue. A D gene is named only where the DNA matches it firmly. Clone size is not always given. Where it is, it says once, few, many or a class for expanded clones.

V gene	clone size	D gene	J gene	CDR3 DNA	CDR3 protein
TRBV11-2	.	.	TRBJ2-7	TGTGCCAGCAGCTACCGGGCTGAGCAGTACTTC	CASSYRAEQYF
TRBV10-2	once	.	TRBJ1-1	TGCGCCAGCAGTGAGACAGATGAAGCTTTCTTT	CASSETDEAFF
TRBV2	.	.	TRBJ1-4	TGTGCCAGCAGTGACCGAACAACTAATGAAAAACTGTTTTTT	CASSDRTTNEKLFF
TRBV7-9	.	.	TRBJ1-1	TGTGCCAGCTCCCAGACGAACACTGAAGCTTTCTTT	CASSQTNTEAFF
TRBV7-9	.	.	TRBJ1-5	TGTGCCAGCAGCTTGGGGCAGGGCCCCAGCAATCAGCCCCAGCATTTT	CASSLGQGPSNQPQHF
TRBV20-1	once	TRBD2	TRBJ2-5	TGCAGTGCTAGTCGGGCTAGCGGGGGGCATGGCCAAGAGACCCAGTACTTC	CSASRASGGHGQETQYF
TRBV4-3	.	TRBD1	TRBJ2-7	TGCGCCAGCAGCCAAGAACCAGGGGGTCCCTACGAGCAGTACTTC	CASSQEPGGPYEQYF
TRBV10-3	.	.	TRBJ1-2	TGTGCCATCAGTGAATCCTATGGCTACACCTTC	CAISESYGYTF
TRBV4-3	.	TRBD2	TRBJ2-3	TGCGCCAGCAGCCTGACTAGCGGGGGGTCCACAGATACGCAGTATTTT	CASSLTSGGSTDTQYF
TRBV5-1	.	.	TRBJ2-5	TGCGCCAGCAGCTGGGAGTACCAAGAGACCCAGTACTTC	CASSWEYQETQYF
TRBV5-1	.	TRBD1	TRBJ2-1	TGCGCCAGCAGCCCGGGACAGGGAGGTAAGGTTGAGCAGTTCTTC	CASSPGQGGKVEQFF
TRBV3-1/TRBV3-2	.	.	TRBJ2-7	TGTGCCAGCAGCCAAGATTTTACAGGGAGCTCCTACGAGCAGTACTTC	CASSQDFTGSSYEQYF
TRBV6-5	.	.	TRBJ2-3	TGTGCCAGCAGTTACTGGGCCGGTAGCACAGATACGCAGTATTTT	CASSYWAGSTDTQYF